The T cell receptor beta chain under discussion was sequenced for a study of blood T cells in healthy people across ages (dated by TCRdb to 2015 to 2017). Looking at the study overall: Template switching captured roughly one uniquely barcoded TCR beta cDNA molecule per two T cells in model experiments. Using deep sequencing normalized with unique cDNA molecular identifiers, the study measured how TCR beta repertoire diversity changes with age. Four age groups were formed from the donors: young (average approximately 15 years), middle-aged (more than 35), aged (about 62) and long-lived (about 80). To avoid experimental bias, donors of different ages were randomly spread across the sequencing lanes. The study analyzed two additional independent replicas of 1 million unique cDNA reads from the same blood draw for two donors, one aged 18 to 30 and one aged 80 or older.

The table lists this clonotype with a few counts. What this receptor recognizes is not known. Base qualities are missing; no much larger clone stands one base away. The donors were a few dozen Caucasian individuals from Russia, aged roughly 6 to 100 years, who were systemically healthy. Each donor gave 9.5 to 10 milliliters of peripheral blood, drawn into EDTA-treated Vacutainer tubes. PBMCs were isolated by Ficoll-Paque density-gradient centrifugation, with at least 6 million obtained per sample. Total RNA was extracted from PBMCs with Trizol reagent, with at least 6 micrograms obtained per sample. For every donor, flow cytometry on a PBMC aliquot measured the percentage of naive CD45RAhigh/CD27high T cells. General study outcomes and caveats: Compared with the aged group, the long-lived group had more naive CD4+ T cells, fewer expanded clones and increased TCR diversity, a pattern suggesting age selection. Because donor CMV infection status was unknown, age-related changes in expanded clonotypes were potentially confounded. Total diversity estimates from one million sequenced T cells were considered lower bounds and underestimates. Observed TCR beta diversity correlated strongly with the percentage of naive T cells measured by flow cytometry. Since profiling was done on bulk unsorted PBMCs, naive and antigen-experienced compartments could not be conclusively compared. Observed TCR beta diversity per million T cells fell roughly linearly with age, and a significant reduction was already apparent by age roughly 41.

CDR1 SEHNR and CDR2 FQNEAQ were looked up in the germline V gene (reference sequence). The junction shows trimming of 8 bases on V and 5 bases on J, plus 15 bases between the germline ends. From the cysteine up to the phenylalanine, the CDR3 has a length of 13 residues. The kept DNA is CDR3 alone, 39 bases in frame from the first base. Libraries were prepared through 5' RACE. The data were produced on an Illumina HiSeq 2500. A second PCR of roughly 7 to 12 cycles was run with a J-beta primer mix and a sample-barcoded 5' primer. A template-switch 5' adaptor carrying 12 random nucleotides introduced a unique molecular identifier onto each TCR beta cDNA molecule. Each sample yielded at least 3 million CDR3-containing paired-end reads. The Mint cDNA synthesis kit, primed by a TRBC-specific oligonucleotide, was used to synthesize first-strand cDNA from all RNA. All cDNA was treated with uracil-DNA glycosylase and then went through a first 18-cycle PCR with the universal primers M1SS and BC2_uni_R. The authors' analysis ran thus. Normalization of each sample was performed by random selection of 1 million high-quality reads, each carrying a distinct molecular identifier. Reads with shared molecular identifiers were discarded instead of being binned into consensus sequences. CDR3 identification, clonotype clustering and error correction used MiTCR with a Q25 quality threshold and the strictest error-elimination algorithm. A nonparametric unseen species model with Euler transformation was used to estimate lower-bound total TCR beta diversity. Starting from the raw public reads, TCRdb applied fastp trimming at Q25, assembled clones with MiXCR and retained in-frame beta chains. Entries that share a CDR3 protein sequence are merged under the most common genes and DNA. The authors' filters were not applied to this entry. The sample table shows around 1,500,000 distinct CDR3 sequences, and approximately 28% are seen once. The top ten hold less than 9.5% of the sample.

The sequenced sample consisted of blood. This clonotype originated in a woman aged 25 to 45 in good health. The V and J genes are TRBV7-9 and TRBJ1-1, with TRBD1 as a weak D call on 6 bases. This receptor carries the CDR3 CASGNQGFTEAFF. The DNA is TGTGCCAGCGGCAACCAGGGGTTTACTGAAGCTTTCTTT.